This T cell receptor beta chain was found in a study of shared clonotypes between healthy human individuals. Overall study results and limits: Estimated clonotype richness was generally higher in naive than memory subsets. Rarefaction analysis demonstrated incomplete sorted-subset sequencing notwithstanding large depth.

Running of the assay took place at deep level. The authors loaded 150 to 250 ng DNA, about 30,000 T cell genomes, into sorted-subset replicate PCRs. Profiling relied on immunoSEQ multiplex PCR, and the TCRdb table lists in-frame clones only, not all of them. The data contain 1,400,000 or so clones, around 98.5% of them singletons. Concerning this clone itself: No antigen is known for it. In the same sample, other DNA sequences code for this CDR3.

Sample: naive CD4+ T cells sorted from blood. Subset defined: CD45RA+ positively selected. The sequence came from a man younger than 45 in good health.

For the CDR3, the DNA is TGTGCCAGTAGTATAGATCCACAGGGTGGGACAGATACGCAGTATTTT. It translates to CASSIDPQGGTDTQYF. The genes are TRBV19 and TRBJ2-3, with D possibly TRBD1 on 6 matching bases. From germline, CDR1 is LNHDA and CDR2 SQIVND (reference sequence). The CDR3 runs to 16 residues. V was clipped by 0 bases and J by 3 bases, with 13 bases between them.